This T cell receptor (beta chain) was obtained from a study of shared clonotypes between healthy human individuals. Sequencing was at deep level. The data were produced by immunoSEQ multiplex PCR, yet TCRdb's version contains in-frame clones alone and is incomplete. The sample records around 1.4 million clones, 98% to 99% being singletons. V was shortened by 5 bases and J by 4 bases, with 16 bases between the two germline ends. This CDR3 is built from 15 residues. Germline V gene data show CDR1 as LNHDA and CDR2 as SQIVND (reference sequence). Details on this clone: The antigen is unknown.

Whole-study results and caveats: Sequencing depth was expected to influence donor clonotype sharing. Naive subsets tended to show greater estimated richness than memory subsets.

Material: naive CD4+ T cells sorted from blood. Documented subset: CD45RA+ positively selected. This chain connects TRBV19 to TRBJ2-3; D is ambiguous. The receptor comes from a man aged 25 to 40 in good health. This CDR3 is CASSVNLAGPDTQYF. The CDR3 DNA is TGTGCCAGTAGTGTCAACTTGGCAGGTCCAGATACGCAGTATTTT.